This TCR beta chain emerged from a study of regulatory T cells in long-lasting Graves disease. Study-wide results and limits: Persistent disease preferred TRBV28, TRBJ1-2 and TRBJ2-5; new disease, TRBV20-1 and TRBJ2-1.

The table lists this clonotype with a few counts. Its antigen is still unknown. The time point: newly diagnosed GD, antithyroid drugs for less than 3 months. From RNA extracted from PBMCs, the TCR library was made. Trimming removed 3 bases from V and 2 bases from J, with 9 bases in between. CDR1 and CDR2 (germline): SGDLS, YYNGEE. This CDR3 is 13 amino acids long. Combining iRepertoire HTBI primers with Arm-PCR of CDR3 regions, the authors built TCR beta libraries. TCRdb called the multiplex PCR reads again in MiXCR, with one record for every CDR3 protein. This table has some 500,000 distinct CDR3 sequences, about 13% appearing once. Separately, the same data were catalogued under a study of T cells in Graves' hyperthyroidism and ophthalmopathy.

Here the sequenced sample was peripheral blood mononuclear cells (PBMCs), taken at new diagnosis, from a patient treated with antithyroid drugs. This receptor was obtained from a man aged 30-40 years with Graves disease. The chain joins TRBV9 to TRBJ2-7; D may match TRBD1 or TRBD2 (5 bases each). CDR3 DNA: TGTGCCAGCAGCGGGGACCTCGCCTACGAGCAGTACTTC. Translated, it gives CASSGDLAYEQYF.